These T cell receptor beta chains were read from a single sample in a study of T cell repertoires in cytomegalovirus infection. Their antigens remain unidentified. TCRdb reanalysed the reads using MiXCR and keeps one entry per CDR3 protein. The sample contains about 830,000 distinct CDR3 sequences, approximately 32% of which appear only once. The sequencing here drew on cultured CD8+ T cells from PBMCs, taken from culture after CMV antigen stimulation. These receptors were taken from a human donor in good health (CMV status not recorded). Some clones in this sample may be carry-over from other donors' samples. Both conserved end residues are part of each CDR3. A D gene is named only where the DNA matches it firmly. Only some rows state a clone size, as once, few, many or a class for expanded clones.

CDR3 DNA: TGTGCCATCGCGACAGGAACACGAGAGCAGTTCTTC; CDR3 protein: CAIATGTREQFF; J gene: TRBJ2-1; V gene: TRBV19; clone size: few; D gene: .
CDR3 DNA: TGTGCCAGCAACTTAACCCGGGACATATTCACGGAAGGGACCCAGTACTTC; CDR3 protein: CASNLTRDIFTEGTQYF; J gene: TRBJ2-5; V gene: TRBV7-9; clone size: .; D gene: .
CDR3 DNA: TGTGCCAGTTTTTCCGATATGAACACTGAAGCTTTCTTT; CDR3 protein: CASFSDMNTEAFF; J gene: TRBJ1-1; V gene: TRBV19; clone size: .; D gene: .
CDR3 DNA: TGTGCCAGCAGCTTGGGACTAGCGGGGTTCCAGTACTTC; CDR3 protein: CASSLGLAGFQYF; J gene: TRBJ2-5; V gene: TRBV7-2; clone size: many; D gene: TRBD2
CDR3 DNA: TGTGCCAGCTCCCCGGACAGGGTGAACACCATATATTTT; CDR3 protein: CASSPDRVNTIYF; J gene: TRBJ1-3; V gene: TRBV18; clone size: .; D gene: TRBD1
CDR3 DNA: TGTGCCAGCAGTGACGGCCTCAGGGGAGCTTTCTTT; CDR3 protein: CASSDGLRGAFF; J gene: TRBJ1-1; V gene: TRBV6-4; clone size: .; D gene: .
CDR3 DNA: TGTGCCACCAAGGGGTCTGGAAACACCATATATTTT; CDR3 protein: CATKGSGNTIYF; J gene: TRBJ1-3; V gene: TRBV9; clone size: .; D gene: .
CDR3 DNA: TGTGCCAGCAGTACAGGGTACATTGCCTATGGCTACACCTTC; CDR3 protein: CASSTGYIAYGYTF; J gene: TRBJ1-2; V gene: TRBV6-6; clone size: .; D gene: .
CDR3 DNA: TGTGCCAGCAGCTCAGGTTTGGAGGGGCGAAATACGCAGTATTTT; CDR3 protein: CASSSGLEGRNTQYF; J gene: TRBJ2-3; V gene: TRBV7-9; clone size: .; D gene: .
CDR3 DNA: TGTGCCAGCAGCCAAGGGAAGGGGAATGAGCAGTTCTTC; CDR3 protein: CASSQGKGNEQFF; J gene: TRBJ2-1; V gene: TRBV14; clone size: .; D gene: .
CDR3 DNA: TGCAGTGCTCCTGATGACGGGGGGTCGAGGACCGGGGAGCTGTTTTTT; CDR3 protein: CSAPDDGGSRTGELFF; J gene: TRBJ2-2; V gene: TRBV20-1; clone size: .; D gene: TRBD2
CDR3 DNA: TGTGCCATCAGTGAGTCGACGGACAGAACCTACGAGCAGTACTTC; CDR3 protein: CAISESTDRTYEQYF; J gene: TRBJ2-7; V gene: TRBV10-3; clone size: .; D gene: .
CDR3 DNA: TGTGCCACCAGCGGCTCACTAGCGGGGGTAGGTGAGCAGTTCTTC; CDR3 protein: CATSGSLAGVGEQFF; J gene: TRBJ2-1; V gene: TRBV15; clone size: few; D gene: TRBD2
CDR3 DNA: TGTGCCAGCAGTTTAAGACCCCCGGGGGGCGTCAACAATGAGCAGTTCTTC; CDR3 protein: CASSLRPPGGVNNEQFF; J gene: TRBJ2-1; V gene: TRBV6-2/TRBV6-3; clone size: many; D gene: .
CDR3 DNA: TGTGCCACCGCTTATACAGACAGGGCTAGTTCACCCCTCCACTTT; CDR3 protein: CATAYTDRASSPLHF; J gene: TRBJ1-6; V gene: TRBV24-1; clone size: .; D gene: TRBD1
CDR3 DNA: TGTGCCAGCACCCACTCCGTACAGGGTGTCACTGAAGCTTTCTTT; CDR3 protein: CASTHSVQGVTEAFF; J gene: TRBJ1-1; V gene: TRBV7-9; clone size: once; D gene: .
CDR3 DNA: TGTGCCAGCAGTGTTGTTGAGGACACTGAAGCTTTCTTT; CDR3 protein: CASSVVEDTEAFF; J gene: TRBJ1-1; V gene: TRBV25-1; clone size: few; D gene: .
CDR3 DNA: TGTGCCAGCAGCCCCCGGGACACCATGAACACTGAAGCTTTCTTT; CDR3 protein: CASSPRDTMNTEAFF; J gene: TRBJ1-1; V gene: TRBV7-6; clone size: few; D gene: .
CDR3 DNA: TGTGCCAGCAGCTTAGAAGCGGGGGATTTCTACGAGCAGTACTTC; CDR3 protein: CASSLEAGDFYEQYF; J gene: TRBJ2-7; V gene: TRBV6-1; clone size: few; D gene: TRBD2
CDR3 DNA: TGTGCCAGCAGCTCAGGACAGCATTCCTACGAGCAGTACTTC; CDR3 protein: CASSSGQHSYEQYF; J gene: TRBJ2-7; V gene: TRBV7-4; clone size: few; D gene: .
CDR3 DNA: TGTGCCAGCAGCCTAATAGAGAGGGGGCTCGCCACTGAAGCTTTCTTT; CDR3 protein: CASSLIERGLATEAFF; J gene: TRBJ1-1; V gene: TRBV6-2/TRBV6-3; clone size: few; D gene: TRBD1
CDR3 DNA: TGTGCCAGCAGCCCTGGGGGACAGGGACATTCCGGGGAGCTGTTTTTT; CDR3 protein: CASSPGGQGHSGELFF; J gene: TRBJ2-2; V gene: TRBV5-4; clone size: few; D gene: TRBD1
CDR3 DNA: TGTGCCACCAGCAGACCGGGACTAGCGGGTTACGAGCAGTACTTC; CDR3 protein: CATSRPGLAGYEQYF; J gene: TRBJ2-7; V gene: TRBV15; clone size: few; D gene: TRBD2
CDR3 DNA: TGTGCCGCTGGGGGTAGCTGGCCAGAAGGCTACACCTTC; CDR3 protein: CAAGGSWPEGYTF; J gene: TRBJ1-2; V gene: TRBV27; clone size: few; D gene: .
CDR3 DNA: TGTGCCAGCAGCTTAGTTGTTTGGGGACAACAGAACACTGAAGCTTTCTTT; CDR3 protein: CASSLVVWGQQNTEAFF; J gene: TRBJ1-1; V gene: TRBV7-6; clone size: .; D gene: .
CDR3 DNA: TGTGCCAGCAGTTCCCCAGGGGAGGGGGTTTTCGAGACCCAGTACTTC; CDR3 protein: CASSSPGEGVFETQYF; J gene: TRBJ2-5; V gene: TRBV6-5; clone size: .; D gene: .
CDR3 DNA: TGTGTCAGCAGTGAATTTTCCCTCACAGATACGCAGTATTTT; CDR3 protein: CVSSEFSLTDTQYF; J gene: TRBJ2-3; V gene: TRBV25-1; clone size: .; D gene: .
CDR3 DNA: TGTGCCAGCAGGGCCCGGACGGCACGCGGGGAGCTGTTTTTT; CDR3 protein: CASRARTARGELFF; J gene: TRBJ2-2; V gene: TRBV6-5; clone size: .; D gene: .
CDR3 DNA: TGCAGTGCTAGAGACCGCCAGCGGCCGTCGGACATTCAGTACTTC; CDR3 protein: CSARDRQRPSDIQYF; J gene: TRBJ2-4; V gene: TRBV20-1; clone size: .; D gene: .
CDR3 DNA: TGTGCCAGCACCCTACTAGGCAACGTTGAGCAGTTCTTC; CDR3 protein: CASTLLGNVEQFF; J gene: TRBJ2-1; V gene: TRBV11-2; clone size: .; D gene: .
CDR3 DNA: TGTGCCAGCAGTGGACTGCGTGGGCAGTACTTC; CDR3 protein: CASSGLRGQYF; J gene: TRBJ2-7; V gene: TRBV2; clone size: .; D gene: .
CDR3 DNA: TGTGCCATCAGTCCCGGGACTAGCGGTTACGAGCAGTACTTC; CDR3 protein: CAISPGTSGYEQYF; J gene: TRBJ2-7; V gene: TRBV10-3; clone size: few; D gene: TRBD2
CDR3 DNA: TGTGCCAGCAGCTTAGGTTTAGGTGCCGTATATAATGAAAAACTGTTTTTT; CDR3 protein: CASSLGLGAVYNEKLFF; J gene: TRBJ1-4; V gene: TRBV7-2; clone size: .; D gene: .
CDR3 DNA: TGTGCCAGCAGCTCTAGAGACATAGGCTCCTACGAGCAGTACTTC; CDR3 protein: CASSSRDIGSYEQYF; J gene: TRBJ2-7; V gene: TRBV7-9; clone size: .; D gene: .
CDR3 DNA: TGTGCCAGCAGCCACGGTCCTAACTATGGCTACACCTTC; CDR3 protein: CASSHGPNYGYTF; J gene: TRBJ1-2; V gene: TRBV27; clone size: .; D gene: .
CDR3 DNA: TGTGCCAGCAGCTTAGCGATGGTGGAAGAGACCCAGTACTTC; CDR3 protein: CASSLAMVEETQYF; J gene: TRBJ2-5; V gene: TRBV7-6; clone size: .; D gene: .
CDR3 DNA: TGTGCCAGCAGCCCCTCCGGATTCTCTGACACTGAAGCTTTCTTT; CDR3 protein: CASSPSGFSDTEAFF; J gene: TRBJ1-1; V gene: TRBV3-1; clone size: .; D gene: .
CDR3 DNA: TGCGCCAGCAGCTCCGATCCTGCGATGAACACTGAAGCTTTCTTT; CDR3 protein: CASSSDPAMNTEAFF; J gene: TRBJ1-1; V gene: TRBV5-1; clone size: .; D gene: .
CDR3 DNA: TGTGCCAGCAGCTTAGGAGGGACAGGGGCCTCTGGGGCCAACGTCCTGACTTTC; CDR3 protein: CASSLGGTGASGANVLTF; J gene: TRBJ2-6; V gene: TRBV7-8; clone size: few; D gene: TRBD1
CDR3 DNA: TGTGCCAGCATAAACCATGGGACAGGGACCTATGGCTACACCTTC; CDR3 protein: CASINHGTGTYGYTF; J gene: TRBJ1-2; V gene: TRBV7-2; clone size: .; D gene: TRBD1
CDR3 DNA: TGTGCCAGTAGTATAGTAGAGACAGGCGAGCAGTACTTC; CDR3 protein: CASSIVETGEQYF; J gene: TRBJ2-7; V gene: TRBV19; clone size: .; D gene: .
CDR3 DNA: TGTGCCAGCAAACCTAGCGGTCACACCTACAATAAGCAGTTCTTC; CDR3 protein: CASKPSGHTYNKQFF; J gene: TRBJ2-1; V gene: TRBV12-3/TRBV12-4; clone size: .; D gene: TRBD2
CDR3 DNA: TGCGCCAGCAGCCAAGAAAGGACGGGACTCTCCTACGAGCAGTACTTC; CDR3 protein: CASSQERTGLSYEQYF; J gene: TRBJ2-7; V gene: TRBV4-1; clone size: few; D gene: .
CDR3 DNA: TGTGCCATCAAAGAGTGGCGCTCTGGGGCCAACGTCCTGACTTTC; CDR3 protein: CAIKEWRSGANVLTF; J gene: TRBJ2-6; V gene: TRBV10-3; clone size: .; D gene: .
CDR3 DNA: TGTGCCAGCAGTGGGCACAGGCGGGACACAGATACGCAGTATTTT; CDR3 protein: CASSGHRRDTDTQYF; J gene: TRBJ2-3; V gene: TRBV2; clone size: .; D gene: .